This T cell receptor beta chain was identified in a study of blood T cell repertoires in COVID-19. Study-wide background: Researchers got acute and convalescent COVID-19 samples from the United States, Italy and Spain. T cells, B-cell-depleted T cells, or PBMCs supplied cDNA or gDNA.

The CDR3 has 14 residues. Germline V lookup: CDR1 SGHNT, CDR2 YYREEE (reference sequence). V was pared by 3 bases and J by 8 bases, with 17 bases between. In the authors' workflow: Amplification of reference gene primers was used by the study to estimate nucleated cell counts. Sequencing used immunoSEQ multiplex PCR; TCRdb keeps in-frame clones, though not all of them. The V and J calls and clone size are taken from that table; D and trimming were inferred from the DNA. This sample yields 30,000 to 35,000 clones, of which approximately 93% are seen a single time; less than 5.5% belongs to the top ten.

This TCR came from a human donor in a cohort sampled during active COVID-19. The source material was peripheral blood. The chain joins TRBV5-4 to TRBJ1-2; D gene uncertain. The DNA of the CDR3 is TGTGCCAGCAGCTCGGCCGGAGTGGATCAGGGCTACACCTTC. It is translated as CASSSAGVDQGYTF.